The clone carrying this T cell receptor (beta chain) was detected only a few times. Antigen specificity is unknown. Germline CDR1 is SGHAT and CDR2 is FQNNGV. The ends were cut back, 4 bases at V and 3 bases at J, with 19 bases in the middle. The CDR3 spans 16 residues. This sample stems from a study of identical twins. Findings and limits, study-wide: The abundant beta clonotypes from cord blood had fewer insertions, and memory repertoires had none of this.

Donors were all healthy Caucasians. From the 5' RACE reads, TCRdb called clonotypes with MiXCR, one entry per CDR3 protein. Seen here are about 480,000 distinct CDR3 sequences, 14% observed once, and the top ten hold over 0.5%. The same data also contributed to another study, on yellow fever vaccine responses in identical twins.

The sequence was obtained from a woman between 18 and 29 years old in good health. The chain is built from TRBV11-2 and TRBJ2-7; possible D gene TRBD1, 8 bases. The sequenced sample consisted of CD4+ T cells sorted from blood. In DNA form, the CDR3 reads TGTGCCAGCAGCTCTTGGACAGGGAGGGATCTCTACGAGCAGTACTTC. Encoded protein: CASSSWTGRDLYEQYF.